The 17 T cell receptor beta chains presented below share a single source sample, sequenced in a study of regulatory T cells in long-lasting Graves disease. Libraries of TCR beta came from iRepertoire HTBI primers plus Arm-PCR of CDR3 regions. Each CDR3 protein gets one entry after TCRdb re-called the multiplex PCR reads with MiXCR. Among 600,000 to 850,000 distinct CDR3 sequences listed, 25% to 35% were seen once. The time point is: persistent/refractory GD, antithyroid drugs over 5 years with positive TRAb. After RNA was extracted from PBMCs, the TCR library was made from it. Sequencing was performed on peripheral blood mononuclear cells (PBMCs), taken when the disease was refractory, from a patient treated with antithyroid drugs. The receptors shown here come from a female donor with Graves disease.

The CDR3 sequence is CSAQGQGTWETQYF. CDR3 DNA sequence: TGCAGTGCTCAGGGACAGGGGACCTGGGAGACCCAGTACTTC. The chain joins TRBV20-1 to TRBJ2-5; 10 bases fit TRBD1. The germline V gene encodes CDR1 DFQATT and CDR2 SNEGSKA (reference sequence). Losses at the gene ends were 5 bases for V and 5 bases for J; bases not matched to a gene: 8. The CDR3 spans 14 residues.

The chain recombines TRBV11-3 with TRBJ2-2, with D tentatively TRBD2 (5 bases). CDR3 length equals 13 residues. Germline V gene sequence: CDR1 SGHNT, CDR2 YENEEA. V lost 5 bases to trimming and J lost 6 bases, with 10 bases between them. The CDR3: CASSPMRAGELFF. CDR3 sequence (DNA): TGTGCCAGCAGCCCCATGAGGGCCGGGGAGCTGTTTTTT.

This clonotype came up a few times. The chain has TRBV24-1 and TRBJ2-5, with TRBD1 matching 10 bases. The germline CDR1 and CDR2 sequences are KGHDR and SFDVKD. Trimming took 4 bases from V and 6 from J; bases not matched to a gene: 7. The CDR3 runs 15 residues. The CDR3 nucleotides are TGTGCCACCAGTGAATCGGGACAGGGGCCTAAGACCCAGTACTTC. Residues: CATSESGQGPKTQYF.

This clonotype occurred a few times. The CDR3 reads CSVVKGYEQYF. The CDR3 region has the DNA TGCAGCGTTGTGAAGGGCTACGAGCAGTACTTC. The chain uses TRBV29-1 and TRBJ2-7; the D is unclear. Germline CDR1 reads SQVTM; CDR2 reads ANQGSEA. There are 11 residues in the CDR3. V lost 4 bases, J lost 3 bases, and 7 bases lay in between.

This clonotype was seen at least ten times. The chain links TRBV2 to TRBJ2-7; D not certain. CDR1 is SNHLY and CDR2 is FYNNEI in the germline V gene. The germline V and J ends were trimmed by 4 bases and 3 bases, with 19 bases remaining between them. The CDR3 extends over 16 amino acids. The CDR3 here is CASSGSSKVVDYEQYF. The CDR3 region has the DNA TGTGCCAGCAGTGGTTCCTCGAAGGTTGTGGACTACGAGCAGTACTTC. Together with reference TRBV2 and TRBJ2-7, the CDR3 gives the full variable domain: EPEVTQTPSHQVTQMGQEVILRCVPISNHLYFYWYRQILGQKVEFLVSFYNNEISEKSEIFDDQFSVERPDGSNFTLKIRSTKLEDSAMYFCASSGSSKVVDYEQYFGPGTRLTVT.

This clonotype appeared a few times. V gene TRBV2 combines with J gene TRBJ2-3; TRBD2 agrees at 8 bases. V lost 7 bases and J lost 4; bases outside the gene matches: 13. CDR3 size: 16 residues. Germline loops: CDR1 SNHLY, CDR2 FYNNEI. CDR3 sequence (DNA): TGTGCCAGCAATAGGCGGGGGGCCGGCAGCGCAGATACGCAGTATTTT. Residues: CASNRRGAGSADTQYF.

The V gene is TRBV2, the J gene TRBJ2-7; no firm D call. V was cut by 3 bases and J by 3 bases, with 15 bases left in between. Germline V gene sequence: CDR1 SNHLY, CDR2 FYNNEI. The CDR3 totals 15 residues. The CDR3: CASSESNRKYYEQYF. Here the CDR3 DNA reads TGTGCCAGCAGTGAGAGTAACCGTAAATACTACGAGCAGTACTTC.

This clonotype was detected a few times. The gene calls are TRBV16 and TRBJ1-4; D is uncertain. V lost 2 bases and J lost 3, with 10 bases in between. In germline, CDR1 is KGHSY, CDR2 FQNENV. This CDR3 has 15 amino acids. CDR3 amino acids: CASSQLGQANEKLFF. The CDR3 DNA sequence: TGTGCCAGCAGCCAACTGGGTCAGGCTAATGAAAAACTGTTTTTT.

In its sample, this clonotype was seen a few times. The chain links TRBV15 to TRBJ1-4; D uncertain. Trimming removed 4 bases at V and 7 bases at J, with 7 bases between. Germline V gives CDR1 LNHNV, CDR2 YYDKDF (reference sequence). The CDR3 totals 12 residues. The CDR3 coding sequence is TGTGCCACCAGCACACTGGGTGAAAAACTGTTTTTT. Its protein product is CATSTLGEKLFF.

The rearrangement uses TRBV6-1 and TRBJ2-2, with D tentatively TRBD2 (6 bases). This CDR3 spans 19 amino acids. Deletions cut 5 bases from V and 0 bases from J, with 22 bases between. Germline V gene data show CDR1 as MNHNS and CDR2 as SASEGT. The CDR3 is CASSRGTHKLNANTGELFF. CDR3 in DNA: TGTGCCAGCAGTCGCGGGACCCATAAACTCAACGCGAACACCGGGGAGCTGTTTTTT.

The chain joins TRBV5-1 to TRBJ1-5, with a tentative D call TRBD1 (5 bases). The V gene lost 0 bases and the J gene lost 0 bases, with 10 bases spanning the gap. Germline assignment: CDR1 SGHRS and CDR2 YFSETQ. The CDR3 has 16 residues. The CDR3 protein is CASSLEGPYSNQPQHF. Here the CDR3 DNA reads TGCGCCAGCAGCTTGGAGGGGCCATATAGCAATCAGCCCCAGCATTTT.

This rearrangement joins TRBV5-1 to TRBJ1-2, with 9 bases fitting TRBD1. The germline V gene has CDR1 SGHRS and CDR2 YFSETQ. The CDR3 length is 17 residues. The J segment lost 8 bases and the V segment lost 1 base, leaving 15 bases of the junction unmatched. CDR3 sequence: CASSLRQGEDFSNGYTF. The CDR3 bases are TGCGCCAGCAGCTTGCGACAGGGGGAGGATTTTAGTAACGGCTACACCTTC.

This rearrangement joins TRBV30 to TRBJ2-7, with 8 bases that match TRBD1. V gave up 7 bases and J gave up 3 bases; unmatched junction bases: 5. The CDR3 covers 12 residues. Germline values: CDR1 GTSNPN, CDR2 SVGIG (reference sequence). The CDR3 loop reads CAYRTGFYEQYF. In DNA form, the CDR3 reads TGTGCCTACCGGACAGGGTTCTACGAGCAGTACTTC.

In its sample, this clonotype was seen many times. The chain is built from TRBV28 and TRBJ2-7; D uncertain. The V and J ends lost 4 bases and 0 bases respectively, with 22 bases between them. The CDR3 runs 18 residues. Germline CDR1 MDHEN, CDR2 SYDVKM. CDR3 protein: CASSYPTPGRSASYEQYF. In DNA, the CDR3 is TGTGCCAGCAGTTACCCCACCCCGGGCAGGAGCGCCTCCTACGAGCAGTACTTC.

The chain recombines TRBV10-2 with TRBJ2-6; D uncertain. Germline values: CDR1 WSHSY, CDR2 SAAADI. This CDR3 is built from 16 residues. V was clipped by 0 bases and J by 0 bases, with 6 bases between them. The CDR3 DNA reads TGCGCCAGCAGTGAGTCGAGGCCCTCTGGGGCCAACGTCCTGACTTTC. Its translation is CASSESRPSGANVLTF.

This clonotype has only a few counts. V usage is TRBV28 and J usage is TRBJ1-5, with D possibly TRBD1 on 5 matching bases. With 5 bases removed from V and 1 base from J, the gap between germline ends came to 12 bases. Germline CDR1 reads MDHEN; CDR2 reads SYDVKM. The CDR3 loop spans 15 amino acids. The CDR3 region is CASSRIRASNQPQHF. CDR3 nucleotide sequence: TGTGCCAGCAGTCGGATCAGGGCGAGCAATCAGCCCCAGCATTTT.

A few counts support this clonotype. The chain recombines TRBV20-1 with TRBJ2-2; perhaps TRBD2 as D (5 bases). Trimming removed 4 bases at V and 2 bases at J, with 11 bases between. The germline V gene has CDR1 DFQATT and CDR2 SNEGSKA (reference sequence). The CDR3 runs 14 residues. CDR3 nucleotide sequence: TGCAGTGCTACCAGCGGAGTTAACACCGGGGAGCTGTTTTTT. This encodes CSATSGVNTGELFF.